This T cell receptor (beta chain) stems from a study of identical twins. Study results and limitations: Cross-sectional statistical analysis, not tracking of the same donors, underpinned the conclusions.

Germline V gives CDR1 SEHNR, CDR2 FQNEAQ (reference sequence). This CDR3 is 16 amino acids long. The V and J ends lost 4 bases and 6 bases, in that order; junction bases with no gene match: 10. As to this clonotype: Its antigen remains unknown.

Template switching (which added a universal primer site) was used, and cDNA carried unique molecular identifiers. TCRdb analysed the 5' RACE reads with MiXCR anew, one entry per CDR3 protein. The sample includes approximately 500,000 distinct CDR3 sequences, over 12% of them seen just once. These same records also appear under a second study, on yellow fever vaccine responses in identical twins.

This chain joins TRBV7-9 and TRBJ2-3; 10 bases agree with TRBD1. The receptor's source is a woman younger than 30 in good health. The source material was CD4+ T cells sorted from blood. This CDR3 reads CASSSGTGAFTDTQYF. In nucleotides, the CDR3 is TGTGCCAGCAGCTCCGGGACAGGGGCGTTCACCGATACGCAGTATTTT.